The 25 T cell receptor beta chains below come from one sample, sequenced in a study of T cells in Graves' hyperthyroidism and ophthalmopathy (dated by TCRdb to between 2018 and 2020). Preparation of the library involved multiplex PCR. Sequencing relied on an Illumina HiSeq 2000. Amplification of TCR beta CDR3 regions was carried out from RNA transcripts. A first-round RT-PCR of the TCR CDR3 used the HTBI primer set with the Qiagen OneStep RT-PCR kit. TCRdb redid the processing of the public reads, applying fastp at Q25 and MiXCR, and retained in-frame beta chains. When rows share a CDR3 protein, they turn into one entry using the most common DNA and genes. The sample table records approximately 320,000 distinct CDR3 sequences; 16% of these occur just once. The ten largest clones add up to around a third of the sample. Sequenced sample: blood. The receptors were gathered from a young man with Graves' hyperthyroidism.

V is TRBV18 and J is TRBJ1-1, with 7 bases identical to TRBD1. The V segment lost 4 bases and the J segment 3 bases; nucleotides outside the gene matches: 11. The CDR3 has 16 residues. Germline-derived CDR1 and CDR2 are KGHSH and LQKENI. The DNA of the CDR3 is TGTGCCAGCTCACTTAGTCCCCAAGGACAGGACACTGAAGCTTTCTTT. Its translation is CASSLSPQGQDTEAFF. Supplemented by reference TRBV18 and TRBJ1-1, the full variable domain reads NAGVMQNPRHLVRRRGQEARLRCSPMKGHSHVYWYRQLPEEGLKFMVYLQKENIIDESGMPKERFSAEFPKEGPSILRIQQVVRGDSAAYFCASSLSPQGQDTEAFFGQGTRLTVV.

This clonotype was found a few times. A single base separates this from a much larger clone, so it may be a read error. The CDR3 here is CASSPPPGQGSGTQYF. The CDR3 DNA follows: TGTGCCAGCAGCCCACCGCCGGGACAGGGTTCAGGTACGCAGTATTTT. This chain connects TRBV28 to TRBJ2-3, with 9 bases fitting TRBD1. CDR1 and CDR2 from the germline V gene are MDHEN and SYDVKM. The CDR3 has 16 amino acids. Trimming cost V 6 bases and J 8 bases; bases outside gene matches: 15.

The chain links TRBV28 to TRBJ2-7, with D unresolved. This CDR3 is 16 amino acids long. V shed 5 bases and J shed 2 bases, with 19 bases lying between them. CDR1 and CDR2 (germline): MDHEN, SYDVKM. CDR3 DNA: TGTGCCAGCAGTCCACGACTTTTTTCCCCTCCCTACGAGCAGTACTTC. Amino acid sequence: CASSPRLFSPPYEQYF.

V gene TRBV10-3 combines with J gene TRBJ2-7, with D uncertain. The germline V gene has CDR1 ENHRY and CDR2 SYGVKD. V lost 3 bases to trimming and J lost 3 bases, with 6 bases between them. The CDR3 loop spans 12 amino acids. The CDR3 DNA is TGTGCCATCAGTGAAAAGGTCTACGAGCAGTACTTC. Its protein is CAISEKVYEQYF.

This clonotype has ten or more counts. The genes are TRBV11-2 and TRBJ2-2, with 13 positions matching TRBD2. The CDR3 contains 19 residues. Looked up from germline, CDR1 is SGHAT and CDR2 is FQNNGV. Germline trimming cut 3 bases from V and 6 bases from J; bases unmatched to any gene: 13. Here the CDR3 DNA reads TGTGCCAGCAGCTTTATTGTACTAGCGGGAGGGCCAGACGCCGGGGAGCTGTTTTTT. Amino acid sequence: CASSFIVLAGGPDAGELFF. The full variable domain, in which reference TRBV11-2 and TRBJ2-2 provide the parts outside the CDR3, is EAGVAQSPRYKIIEKRQSVAFWCNPISGHATLYWYQQILGQGPKLLIQFQNNGVVDDSQLPKDRFSAERLKGVDSTLKIQPAKLEDSAVYLCASSFIVLAGGPDAGELFFGEGSRLTVL.

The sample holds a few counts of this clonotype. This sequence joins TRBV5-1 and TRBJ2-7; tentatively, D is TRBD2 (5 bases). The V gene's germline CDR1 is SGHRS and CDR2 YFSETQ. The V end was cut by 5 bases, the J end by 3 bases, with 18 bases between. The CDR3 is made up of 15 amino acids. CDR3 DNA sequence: TGCGCCAGCAGTTTCGGGGTCGCGCGTTACTACGAGCAGTACTTC. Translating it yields CASSFGVARYYEQYF. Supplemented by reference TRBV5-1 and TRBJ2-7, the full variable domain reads KAGVTQTPRYLIKTRGQQVTLSCSPISGHRSVSWYQQTPGQGLQFLFEYFSETQRNKGNFPGRFSGRQFSNSRSEMNVSTLELGDSALYLCASSFGVARYYEQYFGPGTRLTVT.

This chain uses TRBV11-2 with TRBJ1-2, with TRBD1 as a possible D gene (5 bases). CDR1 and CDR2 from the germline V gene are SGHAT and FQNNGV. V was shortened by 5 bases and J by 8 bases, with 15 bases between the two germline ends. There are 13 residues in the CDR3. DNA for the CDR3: TGTGCCAGCAGCCCCCGCGGGACGGGGGGCTACACCTTC. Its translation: CASSPRGTGGYTF.

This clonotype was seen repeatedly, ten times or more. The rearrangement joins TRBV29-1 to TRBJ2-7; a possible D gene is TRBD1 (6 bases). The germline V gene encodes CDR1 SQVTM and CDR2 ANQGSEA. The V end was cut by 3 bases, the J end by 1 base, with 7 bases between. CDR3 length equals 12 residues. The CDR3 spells CSVDQGSYEQYF. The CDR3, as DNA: TGCAGCGTTGATCAGGGGTCCTACGAGCAGTACTTC.

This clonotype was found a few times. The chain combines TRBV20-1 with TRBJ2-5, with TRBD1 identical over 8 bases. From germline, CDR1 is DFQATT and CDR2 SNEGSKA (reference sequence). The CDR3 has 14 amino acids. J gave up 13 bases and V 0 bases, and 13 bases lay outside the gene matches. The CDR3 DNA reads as TGCAGTGCTAGAGACCCTGGAACAGGGGGTCTCTCGTACTTC. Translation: CSARDPGTGGLSYF.

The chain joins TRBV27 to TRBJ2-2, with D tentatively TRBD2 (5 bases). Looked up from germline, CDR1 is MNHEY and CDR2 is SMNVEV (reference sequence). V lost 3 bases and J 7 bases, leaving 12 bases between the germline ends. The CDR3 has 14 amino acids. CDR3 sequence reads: CASSFVANDGELFF. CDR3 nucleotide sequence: TGTGCCAGCAGTTTCGTAGCGAATGACGGGGAGCTGTTTTTT.

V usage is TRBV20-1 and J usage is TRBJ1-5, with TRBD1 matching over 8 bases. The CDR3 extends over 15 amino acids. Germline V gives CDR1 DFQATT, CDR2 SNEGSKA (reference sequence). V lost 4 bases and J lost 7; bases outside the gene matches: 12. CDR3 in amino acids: CSATRDRRRGQPQHF. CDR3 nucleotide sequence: TGCAGTGCTACTCGGGACAGGCGAAGGGGGCAGCCCCAGCATTTT.

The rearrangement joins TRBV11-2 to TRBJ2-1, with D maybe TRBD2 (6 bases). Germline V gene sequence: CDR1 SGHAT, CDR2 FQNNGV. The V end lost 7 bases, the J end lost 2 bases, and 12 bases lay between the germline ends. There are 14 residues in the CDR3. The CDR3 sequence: CASNPGTPYNEQFF. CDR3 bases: TGTGCCAGCAACCCCGGGACTCCCTACAATGAGCAGTTCTTC.

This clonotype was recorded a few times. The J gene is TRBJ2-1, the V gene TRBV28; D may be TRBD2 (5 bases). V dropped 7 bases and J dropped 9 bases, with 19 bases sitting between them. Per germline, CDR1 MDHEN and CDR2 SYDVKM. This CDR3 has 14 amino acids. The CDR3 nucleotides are TGTGCCAGCATCACTGGCGGGCCGGGTGGTGAGCAGTTCTTC. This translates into CASITGGPGGEQFF.

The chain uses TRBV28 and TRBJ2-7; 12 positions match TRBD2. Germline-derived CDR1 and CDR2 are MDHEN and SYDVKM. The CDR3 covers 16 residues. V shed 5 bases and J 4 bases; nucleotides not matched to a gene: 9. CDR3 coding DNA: TGTGCCAGCAGTCCTCCACCCGGGACTAGCGGGTACGAGCAGTACTTC. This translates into CASSPPPGTSGYEQYF.

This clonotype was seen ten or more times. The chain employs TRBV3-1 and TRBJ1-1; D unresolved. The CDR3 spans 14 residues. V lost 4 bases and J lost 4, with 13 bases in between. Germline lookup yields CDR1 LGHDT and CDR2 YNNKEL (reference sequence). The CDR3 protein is CASSLDSTATEAFF. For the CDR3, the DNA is TGTGCCAGCAGCCTAGACTCGACGGCCACTGAAGCTTTCTTT.

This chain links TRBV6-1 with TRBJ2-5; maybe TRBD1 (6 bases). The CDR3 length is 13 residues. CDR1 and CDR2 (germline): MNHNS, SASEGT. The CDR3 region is CASLGTLEETQYF. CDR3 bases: TGTGCGAGTTTGGGGACACTCGAAGAGACCCAGTACTTC.

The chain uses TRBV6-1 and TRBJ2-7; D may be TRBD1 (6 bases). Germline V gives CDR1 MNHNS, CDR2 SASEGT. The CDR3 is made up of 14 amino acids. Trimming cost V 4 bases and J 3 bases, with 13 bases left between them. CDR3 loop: CASSGKTGRYEQYF. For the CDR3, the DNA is TGTGCCAGCAGTGGGAAAACAGGGCGCTACGAGCAGTACTTC.

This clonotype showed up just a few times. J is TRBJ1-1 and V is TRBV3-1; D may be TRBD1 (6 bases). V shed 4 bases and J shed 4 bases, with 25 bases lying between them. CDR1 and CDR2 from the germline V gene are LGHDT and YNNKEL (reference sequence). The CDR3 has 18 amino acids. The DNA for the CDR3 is TGTGCCAGCAGCCCCAGAGCGGCTGTCCACAGGGTTTCCACTGAAGCTTTCTTT. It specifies CASSPRAAVHRVSTEAFF.

The CDR3 DNA follows: TGTGCCAGTAGCCGGGAACCTAATGAAAAACTGTTTTTT. Encoded protein: CASSREPNEKLFF. This chain links TRBV19 with TRBJ1-4; D is unclear. Germline CDR1 LNHDA, CDR2 SQIVND (reference sequence). CDR3 size: 13 residues. V was cut by 6 bases and J by 3 bases, with 8 bases left in between.

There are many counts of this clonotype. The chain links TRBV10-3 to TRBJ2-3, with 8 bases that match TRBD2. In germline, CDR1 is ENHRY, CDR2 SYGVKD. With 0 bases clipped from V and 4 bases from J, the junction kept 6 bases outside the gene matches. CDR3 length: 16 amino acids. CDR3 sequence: CAISESSGSFSDTQYF. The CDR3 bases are TGTGCCATCAGTGAGTCGAGCGGGAGTTTTTCAGATACGCAGTATTTT.

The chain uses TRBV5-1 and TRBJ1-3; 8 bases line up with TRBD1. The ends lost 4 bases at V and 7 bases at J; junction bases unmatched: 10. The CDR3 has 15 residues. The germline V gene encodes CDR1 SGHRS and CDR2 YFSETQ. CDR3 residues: CASSEDRGQSNTIYF. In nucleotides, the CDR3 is TGCGCCAGCAGCGAAGACAGGGGTCAGTCCAACACCATATATTTT.

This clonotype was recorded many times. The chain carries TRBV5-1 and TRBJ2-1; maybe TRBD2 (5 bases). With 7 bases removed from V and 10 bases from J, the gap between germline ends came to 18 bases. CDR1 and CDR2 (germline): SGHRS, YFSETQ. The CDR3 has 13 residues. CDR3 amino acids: CASAHDSSGEQFF. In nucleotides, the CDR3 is TGCGCCAGCGCCCACGACTCCTCGGGGGAGCAGTTCTTC. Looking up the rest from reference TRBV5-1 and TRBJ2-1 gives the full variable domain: KAGVTQTPRYLIKTRGQQVTLSCSPISGHRSVSWYQQTPGQGLQFLFEYFSETQRNKGNFPGRFSGRQFSNSRSEMNVSTLELGDSALYLCASAHDSSGEQFFGPGTRLTVL.

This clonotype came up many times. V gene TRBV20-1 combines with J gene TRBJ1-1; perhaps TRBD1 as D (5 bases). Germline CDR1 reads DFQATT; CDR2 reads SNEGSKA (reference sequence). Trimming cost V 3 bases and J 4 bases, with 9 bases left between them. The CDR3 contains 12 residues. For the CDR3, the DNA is TGCAGTGCTAGCAGGGCGGGCACTGAAGCTTTCTTT. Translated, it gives CSASRAGTEAFF.

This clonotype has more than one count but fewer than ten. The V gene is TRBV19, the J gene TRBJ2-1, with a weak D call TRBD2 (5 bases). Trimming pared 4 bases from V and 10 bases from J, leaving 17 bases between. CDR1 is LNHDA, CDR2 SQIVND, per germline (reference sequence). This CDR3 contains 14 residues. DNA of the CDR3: TGTGCCAGTAGTAGAAAGGCTCTCACGGGGGAGCAGTTCTTC. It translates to CASSRKALTGEQFF.

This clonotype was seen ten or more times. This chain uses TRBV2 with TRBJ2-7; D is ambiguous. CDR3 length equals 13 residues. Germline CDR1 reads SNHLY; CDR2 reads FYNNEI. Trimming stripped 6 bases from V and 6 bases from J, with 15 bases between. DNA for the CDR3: TGTGCCAGCAGCTCCCGTAGCCTCGGCGAGCAGTACTTC. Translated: CASSSRSLGEQYF.